This TCR beta chain was profiled in a study of blood T cell repertoires in COVID-19 (dated by TCRdb to 2020 to 2022). Regarding the research as a whole: Samples from collaborators originated in the United States, Italy and Spain and spanned both the acute and convalescent phases of COVID-19. The material from the prospective study consisted of cDNA or gDNA derived from T cells, B-cell-depleted T cells, or PBMCs. The dataset comprised deeply sampled blood TCRbeta repertoires from subjects exposed to, actively infected with, or recovered from COVID-19. The repertoires were released in a freely available public database intended as a resource for research on the immune response to SARS-CoV-2. Samples came from the ongoing ImmuneRACE study (first 160 participants) plus 1,254 subjects from 6 global collaborators. A de-identified subject ID, COVID-19 status, age in years and sex were almost always included in the sample metadata. HLA class I and class II types, where available, came from metadata supplied by the sample provider rather than from assay-based typing. The investigation overall reported the following: The quantity of clinical and demographic metadata differed by source and by participant and was supplied without curation.

Collaborating institutions collected whole blood in K2EDTA tubes following their own protocols. For TCRbeta analysis, collaborators shipped samples as frozen whole blood, isolated PBMCs, or DNA extracted from either of those sample types. TCRbeta CDR3 regions were amplified from genomic DNA using the immunoSEQ Assay, a bias-controlled multiplex PCR. In the authors' own workflow: The number of nucleated cells in each sample was estimated from the amplification of reference gene primers within the assay. Sequence reads were collapsed and filtered to measure the absolute abundance of every unique TCRbeta CDR3 rearrangement. For each sample, productive Simpson clonality was calculated by taking the square root of Simpson's diversity index across productive rearrangements. Sourced from immuneACCESS, this table was stored by TCRdb with only in-frame sequences that have V and J called. A share of the clones is absent; for the studies checked, an unresolved V gene accounts for under half, and the remainder has no known explanation. V, J and clone size are taken as reported in that table, and D and trimming were inferred from the DNA itself. The sample table contains more than 30,000 clones; only one count was recorded for more than 80% of them. Of the sample, approximately 0.55% is held by the ten largest clones.

Trimming removed 0 bases from V and 0 bases from J, leaving 7 bases between the germline ends. The CDR3 runs 14 residues from the cysteine to the phenylalanine. Only CDR3 DNA remains: 42 bases, in frame from the first base. CDR1 and CDR2 (SGDLS, YYNGEE) derive from the germline V gene. This clone was seen only once. It has no known antigen specificity. No base quality values were provided; no much bigger clone lies one nucleotide off. Sequenced sample: peripheral blood. The receptor chain draws on TRBV9 and TRBJ2-7, with the D gene uncertain. This receptor was taken from a woman aged 35 to 49 with active or convalescent COVID-19. The CDR3 protein sequence reads: CASSVVGSSYEQYF. In nucleotide form, the sequence is TGTGCCAGCAGCGTAGTCGGTAGCTCCTACGAGCAGTACTTC.